The 21 T cell receptor beta chains listed next were all sequenced from one sample in a study of OX40 agonist ivuxolimab in advanced cancers. The assay was immunoSEQ multiplex PCR, and TCRdb's table has in-frame clones only and misses some. Here the sample spans 52,000 or so clones, over 85% being singletons. Material: CD4+ or CD8+ T cells sorted from blood, obtained in a trial of the OX40 agonist ivuxolimab. Receptor source: an adult with an advanced solid tumor such as melanoma, head and neck, liver or kidney cancer.

The chain employs TRBV4-3 and TRBJ1-2, with 8 bases lining up with TRBD1. The CDR3 length is 20 residues. Germline-derived CDR1 and CDR2 are LGHNA and YSLEER. V shed 0 bases and J 4 bases; nucleotides not matched to a gene: 19. The CDR3 region is CASSQEPQGQGSGVVYGYTF. The CDR3 DNA is TGCGCCAGCAGCCAAGAGCCCCAAGGACAGGGCTCCGGTGTGGTCTATGGCTACACCTTC.

CDR3 amino acids: CASGSGGEQFF. CDR3 DNA: TGTGCCAGCGGGTCAGGGGGAGAGCAGTTCTTC. The chain joins TRBV7-6 to TRBJ2-1; 7 bases match TRBD1. The CDR3 totals 11 residues. Germline loops: CDR1 SGHVS, CDR2 FNYEAQ. V was pared by 8 bases and J by 10 bases, with 5 bases of the junction left unmatched.

The chain employs TRBV10-3 and TRBJ2-2; 13 bases match TRBD2. The V gene end was trimmed by 10 bases and the J gene end by 3 bases; junction bases not matched to a gene: 8. CDR1 ENHRY and CDR2 SYGVKD come from the germline V gene. This CDR3 is 16 amino acids long. The CDR3 spells CATLGTSGKDTGELFF. Written as DNA, the CDR3 is TGTGCCACCTTAGGGACTAGCGGGAAGGACACCGGGGAGCTGTTTTTT.

The chain has TRBV9 and TRBJ2-7; tentative D call: TRBD1 (6 bases). CDR3 length: 15 residues. V gave up 0 bases and J gave up 5 bases, with 15 bases separating them. Germline CDR1 SGDLS, CDR2 YYNGEE. As DNA, the CDR3 is TGTGCCAGCAGCGTAGAAGGCAGGGGTTTAAACGAGCAGTACTTC. Protein sequence: CASSVEGRGLNEQYF. Full variable domain (rest looked up from reference TRBV9 and TRBJ2-7): DSGVTQTPKHLITATGQRVTLRCSPRSGDLSVYWYQQSLDQGLQFLIQYYNGEERAKGNILERFSAQQFPDLHSELNLSSLELGDSALYFCASSVEGRGLNEQYFGPGTRLTVT.

The rearrangement joins TRBV30 to TRBJ2-3; D uncertain. CDR1 and CDR2 from the germline V gene are GTSNPN and SVGIG (reference sequence). Trimming pared 0 bases from V and 5 bases from J, leaving 15 bases between. The CDR3 has 15 amino acids. The CDR3, as DNA: TGTGCCTGGAGTGTACTTATGGGATTACAAGATACGCAGTATTTT. Amino acids: CAWSVLMGLQDTQYF.

In the case of this clone: The DNA is left out, because the CDR3 cannot be placed on it with certainty; the CDR3 is given as TCRdb lists it. V and J are TRBV28 and TRBJ2-1; the table calls TRBD2, which could not be checked here. The germline CDR1 and CDR2 sequences are MDHEN and SYDVKM. Including both end residues, the CDR3 is 18 amino acids long. The CDR3 here is CASSSSTKAASSYNEQFF.

The J gene is TRBJ2-7, the V gene TRBV7-8; possible D gene TRBD2, 6 bases. Per the germline V gene, CDR1 is SGHVS and CDR2 is FQNEAQ. With 0 bases removed from V and 6 bases from J, the gap between germline ends came to 9 bases. This CDR3 has 13 amino acids. CDR3: CASSLARGSEQYF. The CDR3 bases are TGTGCCAGCAGCTTAGCGCGGGGAAGCGAGCAGTACTTC.

The genes are TRBV5-6 and TRBJ2-7; D remains unclear. CDR3 size: 11 residues. Trimming pared 2 bases from V and 7 bases from J, leaving 7 bases between. The germline CDR1 and CDR2 sequences are SGHDT and YYEEEE. Here the CDR3 reads CASSFSGEQYF. As DNA, the CDR3 is TGTGCCAGCAGCTTCAGTGGGGAGCAGTACTTC.

V usage is TRBV7-9 and J usage is TRBJ2-1; D remains unclear. Germline loops: CDR1 SEHNR, CDR2 FQNEAQ (reference sequence). This CDR3 spans 15 amino acids. V was cut by 5 bases and J by 1 base, with 12 bases left in between. In DNA form, the CDR3 reads TGTGCCAGCAGCCGGGCCTCGGAATCCTACAATGAGCAGTTCTTC. Its protein product is CASSRASESYNEQFF.

The chain joins TRBV7-2 to TRBJ1-5, with a weak D call TRBD1 (6 bases). CDR1 is SGHTA and CDR2 is FQGNSA in the germline V gene. Trimming removed 5 bases at V and 4 bases at J, with 15 bases between. The CDR3 has 15 amino acids. The CDR3 DNA follows: TGTGCCAGCAGCGAGCAGGGGTGGGAAAATCAGCCCCAGCATTTT. Its translation is CASSEQGWENQPQHF.

The V and J genes are TRBV5-5 and TRBJ1-3; D possibly corresponds to TRBD1 (5 bases). Germline V gene lookup returns CDR1 SGHKS and CDR2 YYEKEE (reference sequence). V gave up 4 bases and J gave up 2 bases, with 10 bases separating them. This CDR3 region has 14 residues. For the CDR3, the DNA is TGTGCCAGCAGCATTGGGACCGCTGGAAACACCATATATTTT. Translation gives CASSIGTAGNTIYF.

J is TRBJ1-5 and V is TRBV28, with D perhaps matching TRBD1 (6 bases). Germline V gene data show CDR1 as MDHEN and CDR2 as SYDVKM. V lost 5 bases, J lost 7 bases, and 18 bases lay in between. CDR3 length equals 15 residues. The CDR3 sequence: CASSPEGGWGQPQHF. The CDR3 DNA reads TGTGCCAGCAGTCCCGAAGGGGGTTGGGGACAGCCCCAGCATTTT.

The chain joins TRBV6-5 to TRBJ2-7; 7 nucleotides line up with TRBD1. The junction had 7 bases not matched to a gene; V was cut back by 7 bases and J by 4 bases. There are 13 residues in the CDR3. Germline CDR1 and CDR2: MNHEY and SVGAGI. The CDR3 spells CASTATGMYEQYF. In DNA form, the CDR3 reads TGTGCCAGCACCGCGACAGGGATGTACGAGCAGTACTTC.

This chain uses TRBV9 with TRBJ2-2, with TRBD1 matching 7 bases. CDR1 SGDLS and CDR2 YYNGEE come from the germline V gene. CDR3 size: 15 residues. With 3 bases clipped from V and 8 bases from J, the junction kept 10 bases outside the gene matches. DNA of the CDR3: TGTGCCAGCAGCGACAAGACAGGGTTCTGGGGGGAGCTGTTTTTT. Translated: CASSDKTGFWGELFF. The full variable domain, with the rest looked up from reference TRBV9 and TRBJ2-2, is DSGVTQTPKHLITATGQRVTLRCSPRSGDLSVYWYQQSLDQGLQFLIQYYNGEERAKGNILERFSAQQFPDLHSELNLSSLELGDSALYFCASSDKTGFWGELFFGEGSRLTVL.

This chain joins TRBV28 and TRBJ1-1; no reliable D call. Trimming shortened V by 2 bases and J by 10 bases, and 17 bases separated the two germline ends. This CDR3 region has 14 residues. The germline V gene encodes CDR1 MDHEN and CDR2 SYDVKM. The CDR3: CASSLMGSVQRAFF. Here the CDR3 DNA reads TGTGCCAGCAGTTTAATGGGATCGGTTCAGCGAGCTTTCTTT.

This chain links TRBV5-6 with TRBJ2-1; D unclear. The V end was cut by 3 bases, the J end by 1 base, with 8 bases between. This CDR3 is 14 amino acids long. Germline values: CDR1 SGHDT, CDR2 YYEEEE. CDR3 sequence (DNA): TGTGCCAGCAGCTCCCCTCCATCCTACAATGAGCAGTTCTTC. Its translation: CASSSPPSYNEQFF.

This clone was found once. The chain recombines TRBV4-1 with TRBJ1-5; TRBD1 agrees at 7 bases. There are 17 residues in the CDR3. CDR1 is MGHRA and CDR2 is YSYEKL in the germline V gene. After removal of 2 bases from V and 4 bases from J, the junction contained 11 bases not matched to a gene. CDR3 region: CASSQYLTIQGNQPQHF. The CDR3 DNA reads TGCGCCAGCAGCCAATATCTGACTATACAGGGGAATCAGCCCCAGCATTTT.

This chain uses TRBV28 with TRBJ2-1; 9 nucleotides align to TRBD1. The V segment lost 0 bases and the J segment 5 bases; nucleotides outside the gene matches: 5. This CDR3 spans 16 amino acids. Germline V gene lookup returns CDR1 MDHEN and CDR2 SYDVKM. CDR3 DNA: TGTGCCAGCAGTTTATGGGGGGACAGGGTGGACAATGAGCAGTTCTTC. Translated: CASSLWGDRVDNEQFF.

The J gene is TRBJ1-5, the V gene TRBV27, with 8 bases identical to TRBD1. The CDR3 contains 15 residues. The J segment lost 6 bases and the V segment lost 1 base, leaving 5 bases of the junction unmatched. The germline V gene has CDR1 MNHEY and CDR2 SMNVEV (reference sequence). CDR3 loop: CASSLLGTGGQPQHF. The CDR3 DNA follows: TGTGCCAGCAGTTTATTAGGGACAGGTGGTCAGCCCCAGCATTTT.

The chain recombines TRBV10-3 with TRBJ2-2, with no clear D. This CDR3 spans 19 amino acids. V lost 0 bases to trimming and J lost 6 bases, with 23 bases between them. The germline gives CDR1 ENHRY, CDR2 SYGVKD. The CDR3 DNA reads TGTGCCATCAGTGAGTCGAACGTATACAGCGTTGAGAAATCCGGGGAGCTGTTTTTT. Protein: CAISESNVYSVEKSGELFF.

This sequence joins TRBV6-5 and TRBJ2-7; D is unclear. CDR3 length equals 13 residues. Per germline, CDR1 MNHEY and CDR2 SVGAGI. V was pared by 2 bases and J by 3 bases, with 8 bases between. CDR3 amino acids: CASSYGISYEQYF. In DNA form, the CDR3 reads TGTGCCAGCAGTTACGGGATTAGCTACGAGCAGTACTTC.